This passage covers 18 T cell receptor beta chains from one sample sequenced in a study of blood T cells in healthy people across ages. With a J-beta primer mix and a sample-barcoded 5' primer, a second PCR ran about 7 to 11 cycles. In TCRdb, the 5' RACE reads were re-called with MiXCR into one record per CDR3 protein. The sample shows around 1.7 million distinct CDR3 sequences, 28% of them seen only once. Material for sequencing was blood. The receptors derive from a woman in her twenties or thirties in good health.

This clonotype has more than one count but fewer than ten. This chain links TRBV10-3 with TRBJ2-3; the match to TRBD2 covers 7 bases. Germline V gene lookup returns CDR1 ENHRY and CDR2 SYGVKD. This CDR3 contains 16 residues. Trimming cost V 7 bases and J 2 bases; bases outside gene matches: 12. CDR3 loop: CAITDLTSHSTDTQYF. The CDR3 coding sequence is TGTGCCATCACCGATCTGACTAGCCACTCCACAGATACGCAGTATTTT.

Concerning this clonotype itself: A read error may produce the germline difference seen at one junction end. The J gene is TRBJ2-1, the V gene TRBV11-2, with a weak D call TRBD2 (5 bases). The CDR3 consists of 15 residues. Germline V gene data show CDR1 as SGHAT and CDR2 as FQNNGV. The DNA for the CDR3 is TGTGCCAGCAGCCCAACCCTAGCCTCCTTCAATGAGCAGTTCTTC. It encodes CASSPTLASFNEQFF.

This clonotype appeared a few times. CDR3 nucleotide sequence: TGTGCCAGCAGCTTCATTCAGCTGAAAGCTTTCTTT. Encoded protein: CASSFIQLKAFF. The V and J genes are TRBV5-5 and TRBJ1-1; D uncertain. Germline CDR1 is SGHKS and CDR2 is YYEKEE (reference sequence). CDR3 length equals 12 residues. With 2 bases removed from V and 9 bases from J, the gap between germline ends came to 11 bases.

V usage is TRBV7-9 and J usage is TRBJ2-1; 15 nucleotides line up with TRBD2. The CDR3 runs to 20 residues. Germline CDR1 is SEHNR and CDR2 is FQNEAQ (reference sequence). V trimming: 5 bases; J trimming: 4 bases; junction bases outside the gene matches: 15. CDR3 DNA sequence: TGTGCCAGCAGCCTTATTCCCGGGACTAGCGGGGGGACCACATACAATGAGCAGTTCTTC. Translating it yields CASSLIPGTSGGTTYNEQFF.

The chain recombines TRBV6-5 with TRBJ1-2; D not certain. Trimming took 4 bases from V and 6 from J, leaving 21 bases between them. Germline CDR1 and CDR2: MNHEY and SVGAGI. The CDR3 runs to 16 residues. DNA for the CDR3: TGTGCCAGCAGTTCAGAAAAGATAGCTGGGTACGATGGCTACACCTTC. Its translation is CASSSEKIAGYDGYTF.

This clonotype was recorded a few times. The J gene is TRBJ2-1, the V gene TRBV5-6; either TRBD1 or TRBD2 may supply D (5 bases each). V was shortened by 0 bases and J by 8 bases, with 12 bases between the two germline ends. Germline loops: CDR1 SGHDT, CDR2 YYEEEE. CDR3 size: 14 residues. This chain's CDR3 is CASSLAGRWDEQFF. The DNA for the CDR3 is TGTGCCAGCAGCTTGGCGGGACGGTGGGATGAGCAGTTCTTC.

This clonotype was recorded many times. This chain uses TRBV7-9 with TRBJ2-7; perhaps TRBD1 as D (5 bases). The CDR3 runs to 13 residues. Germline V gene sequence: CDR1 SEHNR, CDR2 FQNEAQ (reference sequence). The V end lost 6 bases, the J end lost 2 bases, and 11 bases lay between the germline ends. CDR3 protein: CASSSPGTYEQYF. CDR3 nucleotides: TGTGCCAGCAGTTCCCCAGGGACCTACGAGCAGTACTTC.

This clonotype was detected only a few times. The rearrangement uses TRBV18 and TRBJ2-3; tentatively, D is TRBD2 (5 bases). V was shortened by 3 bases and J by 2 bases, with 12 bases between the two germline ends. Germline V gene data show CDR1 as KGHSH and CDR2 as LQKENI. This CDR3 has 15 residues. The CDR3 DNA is TGTGCCAGCTCACCCGGTCCGGGGAACACAGATACGCAGTATTTT. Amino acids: CASSPGPGNTDTQYF.

CDR3 in amino acids: CASSLGGEPTEAFF. The CDR3 DNA reads as TGCGCCAGCAGCTTGGGTGGGGAACCCACTGAAGCTTTCTTT. The V gene is TRBV5-1, the J gene TRBJ1-1; unclear D gene. From germline, CDR1 is SGHRS and CDR2 YFSETQ. V lost 0 bases to trimming and J lost 4 bases, with 10 bases between them. This CDR3 is 14 amino acids long.

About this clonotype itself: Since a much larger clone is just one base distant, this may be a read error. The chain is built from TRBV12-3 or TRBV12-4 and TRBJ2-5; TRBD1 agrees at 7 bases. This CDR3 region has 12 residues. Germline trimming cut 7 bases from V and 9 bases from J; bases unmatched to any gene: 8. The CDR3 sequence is CASKDRDEAQYF. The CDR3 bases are TGTGCCAGCAAAGACAGGGATGAGGCCCAGTACTTC.

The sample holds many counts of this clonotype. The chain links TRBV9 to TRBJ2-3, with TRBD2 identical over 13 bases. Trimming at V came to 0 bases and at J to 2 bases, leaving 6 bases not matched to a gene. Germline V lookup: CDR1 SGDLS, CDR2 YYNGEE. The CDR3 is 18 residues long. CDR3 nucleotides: TGTGCCAGCAGCGTAGGACTAGCGGGGGGACCGTCCACAGATACGCAGTATTTT. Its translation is CASSVGLAGGPSTDTQYF.

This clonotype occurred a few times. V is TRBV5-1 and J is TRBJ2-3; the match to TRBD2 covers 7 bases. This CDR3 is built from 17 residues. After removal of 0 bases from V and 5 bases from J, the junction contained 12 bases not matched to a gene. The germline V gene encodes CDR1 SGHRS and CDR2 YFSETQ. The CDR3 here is CASSLEGWREIGDTQYF. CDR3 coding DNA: TGCGCCAGCAGCTTGGAGGGTTGGCGGGAGATTGGAGATACGCAGTATTTT.

CDR3 sequence (DNA): TGTGCCAGCAGTGATTCCGTCCGTGAGACCCAGTACTTC. Translated: CASSDSVRETQYF. The chain carries TRBV2 and TRBJ2-5; D unclear. The CDR3 spans 13 residues. Trimming took off 3 bases at V and 5 bases at J, with 10 bases between the two ends. CDR1 is SNHLY, CDR2 FYNNEI, per germline.

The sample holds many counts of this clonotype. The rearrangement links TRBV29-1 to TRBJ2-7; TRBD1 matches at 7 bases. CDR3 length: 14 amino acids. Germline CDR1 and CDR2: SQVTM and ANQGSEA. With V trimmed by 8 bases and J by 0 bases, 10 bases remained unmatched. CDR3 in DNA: TGCAGCATTCTACCCAACAGGGGCTCCTACGAGCAGTACTTC. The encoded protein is CSILPNRGSYEQYF.

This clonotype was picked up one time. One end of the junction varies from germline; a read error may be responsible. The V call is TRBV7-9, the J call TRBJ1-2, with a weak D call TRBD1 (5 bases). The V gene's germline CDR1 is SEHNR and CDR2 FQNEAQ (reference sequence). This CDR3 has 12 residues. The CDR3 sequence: CASSGTDYDYTF. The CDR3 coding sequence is TGTGCCAGTAGCGGGACGGATTATGACTACACCTTC.

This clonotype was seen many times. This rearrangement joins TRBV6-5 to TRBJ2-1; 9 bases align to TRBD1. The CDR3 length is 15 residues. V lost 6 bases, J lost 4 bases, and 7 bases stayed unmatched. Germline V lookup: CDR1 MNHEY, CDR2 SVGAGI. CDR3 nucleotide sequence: TGTGCCAGCAGCCTACGGGACAGGGCTTACAATGAGCAGTTCTTC. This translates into CASSLRDRAYNEQFF.

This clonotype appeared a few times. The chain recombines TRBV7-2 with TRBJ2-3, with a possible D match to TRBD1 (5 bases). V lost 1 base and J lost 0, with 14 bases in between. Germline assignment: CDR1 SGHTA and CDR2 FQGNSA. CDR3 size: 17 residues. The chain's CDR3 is CASSLVGADASTDTQYF. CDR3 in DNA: TGTGCCAGCAGCTTAGTAGGGGCCGACGCTAGCACAGATACGCAGTATTTT.

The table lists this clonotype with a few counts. The CDR3 loop is CSALLAGAYNEQFF. The CDR3 bases are TGCAGTGCTCTTCTAGCGGGAGCCTACAATGAGCAGTTCTTC. The chain has TRBV20-1 and TRBJ2-1, with 10 bases lining up with TRBD2. The V gene's germline CDR1 is DFQATT and CDR2 SNEGSKA (reference sequence). The CDR3 has 14 residues. The trim removed 5 bases at V and 2 bases at J, leaving 3 bases unmatched.